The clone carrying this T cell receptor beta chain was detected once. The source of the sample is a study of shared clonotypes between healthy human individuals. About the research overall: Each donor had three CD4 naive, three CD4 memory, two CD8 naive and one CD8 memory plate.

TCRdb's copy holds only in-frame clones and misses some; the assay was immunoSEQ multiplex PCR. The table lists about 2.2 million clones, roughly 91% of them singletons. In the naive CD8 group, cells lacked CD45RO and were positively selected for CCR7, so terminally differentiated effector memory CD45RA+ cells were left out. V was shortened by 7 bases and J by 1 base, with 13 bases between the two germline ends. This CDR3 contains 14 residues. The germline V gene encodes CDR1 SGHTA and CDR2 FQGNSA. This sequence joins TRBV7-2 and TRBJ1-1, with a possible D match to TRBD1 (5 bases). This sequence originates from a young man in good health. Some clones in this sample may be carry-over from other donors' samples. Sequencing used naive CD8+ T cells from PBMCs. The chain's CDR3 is CASIPRVGNTEAFF. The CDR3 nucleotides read TGTGCCAGCATCCCCAGGGTGGGGAACACTGAAGCTTTCTTT.